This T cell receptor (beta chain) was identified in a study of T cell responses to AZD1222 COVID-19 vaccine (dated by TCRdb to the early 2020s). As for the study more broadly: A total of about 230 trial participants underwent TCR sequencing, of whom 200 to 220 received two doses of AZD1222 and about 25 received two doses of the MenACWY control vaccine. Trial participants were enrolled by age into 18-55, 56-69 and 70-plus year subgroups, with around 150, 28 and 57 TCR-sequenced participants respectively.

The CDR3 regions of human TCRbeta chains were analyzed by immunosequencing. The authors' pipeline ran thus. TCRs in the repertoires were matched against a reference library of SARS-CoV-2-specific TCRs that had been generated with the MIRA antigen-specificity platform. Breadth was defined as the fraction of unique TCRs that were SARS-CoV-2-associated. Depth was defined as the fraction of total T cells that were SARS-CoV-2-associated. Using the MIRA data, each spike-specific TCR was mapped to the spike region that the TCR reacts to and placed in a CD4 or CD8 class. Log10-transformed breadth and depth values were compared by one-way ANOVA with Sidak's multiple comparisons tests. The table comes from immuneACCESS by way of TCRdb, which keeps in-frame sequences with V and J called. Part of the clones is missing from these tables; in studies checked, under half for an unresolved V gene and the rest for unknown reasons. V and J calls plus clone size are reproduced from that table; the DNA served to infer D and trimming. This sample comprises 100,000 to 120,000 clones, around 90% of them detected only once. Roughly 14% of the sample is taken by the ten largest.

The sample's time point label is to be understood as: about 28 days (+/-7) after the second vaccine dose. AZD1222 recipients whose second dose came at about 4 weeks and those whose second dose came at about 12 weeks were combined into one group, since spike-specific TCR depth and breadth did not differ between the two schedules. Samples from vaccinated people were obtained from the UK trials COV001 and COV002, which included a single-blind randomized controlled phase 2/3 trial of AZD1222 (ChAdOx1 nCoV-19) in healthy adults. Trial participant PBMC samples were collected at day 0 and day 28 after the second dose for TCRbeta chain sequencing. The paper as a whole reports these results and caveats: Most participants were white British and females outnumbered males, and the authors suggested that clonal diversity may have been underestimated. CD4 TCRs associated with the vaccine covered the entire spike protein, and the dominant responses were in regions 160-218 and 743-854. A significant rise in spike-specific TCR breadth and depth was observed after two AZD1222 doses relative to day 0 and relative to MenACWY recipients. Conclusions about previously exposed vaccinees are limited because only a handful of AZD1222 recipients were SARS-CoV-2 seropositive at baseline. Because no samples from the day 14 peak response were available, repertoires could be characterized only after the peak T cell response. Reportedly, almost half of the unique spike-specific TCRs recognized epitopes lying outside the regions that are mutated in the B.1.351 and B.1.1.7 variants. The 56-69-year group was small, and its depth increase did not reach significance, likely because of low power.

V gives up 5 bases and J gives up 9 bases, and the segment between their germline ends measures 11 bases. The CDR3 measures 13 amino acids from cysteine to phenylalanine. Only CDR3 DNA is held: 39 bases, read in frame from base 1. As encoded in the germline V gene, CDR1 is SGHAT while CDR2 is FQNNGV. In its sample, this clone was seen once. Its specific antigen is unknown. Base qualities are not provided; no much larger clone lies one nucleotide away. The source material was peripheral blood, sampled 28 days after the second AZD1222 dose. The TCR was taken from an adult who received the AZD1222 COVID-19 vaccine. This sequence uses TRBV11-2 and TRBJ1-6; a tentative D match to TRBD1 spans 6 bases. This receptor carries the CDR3 CASSIGGGSPLHF. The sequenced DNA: TGTGCCAGCAGCATAGGGGGAGGTTCACCCCTCCACTTT.